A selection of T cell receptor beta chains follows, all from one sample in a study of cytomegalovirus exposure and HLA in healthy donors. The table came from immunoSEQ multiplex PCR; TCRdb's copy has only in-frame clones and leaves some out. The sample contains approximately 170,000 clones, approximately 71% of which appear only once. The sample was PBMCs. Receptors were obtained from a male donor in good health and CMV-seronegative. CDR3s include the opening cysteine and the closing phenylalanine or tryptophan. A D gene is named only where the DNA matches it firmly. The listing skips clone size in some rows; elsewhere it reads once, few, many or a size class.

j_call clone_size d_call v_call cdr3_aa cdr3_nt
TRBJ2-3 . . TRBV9 CASSAGGPTDTQYF TGTGCCAGCAGCGCCGGGGGACCCACAGATACGCAGTATTTT
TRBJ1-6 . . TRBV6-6 CASRGSIGTYNSPLHF TGTGCCAGCCGCGGGTCTATCGGGACCTATAATTCACCCCTCCACTTT
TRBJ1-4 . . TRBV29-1 CSASASHGSRGEKLFF TGCAGCGCCTCAGCCTCACATGGATCGCGGGGTGAAAAACTGTTTTTT
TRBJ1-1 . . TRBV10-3 CAISESQAANTEAFF TGTGCCATCAGTGAGTCGCAGGCAGCGAACACTGAAGCTTTCTTT
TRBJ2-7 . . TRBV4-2 CASSQPSPRGSYEQYF TGTGCCAGCAGCCAACCTAGCCCTAGAGGATCCTACGAGCAGTACTTC
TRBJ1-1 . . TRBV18 CASSPQGEVMNTEAFF TGTGCCAGCTCACCCCAAGGAGAAGTGATGAACACTGAAGCTTTCTTT
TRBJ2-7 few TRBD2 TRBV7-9 CASSLGGLAGVYYEQYF TGTGCCAGCAGCTTAGGGGGACTAGCGGGAGTCTACTACGAGCAGTACTTC
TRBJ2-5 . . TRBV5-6 CASSDRQPYQETQYF TGTGCCAGCAGCGACCGACAGCCGTACCAAGAGACCCAGTACTTC
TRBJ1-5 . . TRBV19 CASSIEPSWAQPQHF TGTGCCAGTAGTATAGAGCCATCATGGGCTCAGCCCCAGCATTTT
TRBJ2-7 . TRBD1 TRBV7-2 CASSQRQGAYEQYF TGTGCCAGCAGCCAACGACAGGGGGCGTACGAGCAGTACTTC
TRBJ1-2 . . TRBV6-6 CASSVGHAAYGYTF TGTGCCAGCAGCGTGGGCCACGCAGCTTATGGCTACACCTTC
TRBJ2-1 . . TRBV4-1 CASSQDVELYNEQFF TGCGCCAGCAGCCAAGACGTAGAATTATACAATGAGCAGTTCTTC
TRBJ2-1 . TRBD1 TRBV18 CASTEDRGRGEQFF TGTGCCAGCACCGAGGACAGGGGGCGTGGTGAGCAGTTCTTC
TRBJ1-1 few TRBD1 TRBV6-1 CASIQTGGNTEAFF TGTGCCAGCATCCAGACAGGGGGGAACACTGAAGCTTTCTTT
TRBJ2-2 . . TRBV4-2 CASSQDLAGIGHGELFF TGTGCCAGCAGCCAAGATCTCGCCGGGATAGGTCACGGGGAGCTGTTTTTT
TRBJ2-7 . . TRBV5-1 CASSLVGSYEQYF TGCGCCAGCAGCTTGGTCGGCTCCTACGAGCAGTACTTC
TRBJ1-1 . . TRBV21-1 CASSTKTGATEAFF TGTGCCAGCAGCACGAAGACAGGGGCCACTGAAGCTTTCTTT
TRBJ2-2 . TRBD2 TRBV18 CASSPLAGSNTGELFF TGTGCCAGCTCACCACTAGCGGGCTCGAACACCGGGGAGCTGTTTTTT
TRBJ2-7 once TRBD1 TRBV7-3 CASSSPGGSEQYF TGTGCCAGCAGCTCTCCAGGGGGCTCCGAGCAGTACTTC
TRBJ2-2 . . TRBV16 CASSQSQGNTGELFF TGTGCCAGCAGCCAATCGCAGGGGAACACCGGGGAGCTGTTTTTT
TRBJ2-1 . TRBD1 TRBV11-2 CASQGQFYNEQFF TGTGCCAGCCAGGGACAGTTTTACAATGAGCAGTTCTTC
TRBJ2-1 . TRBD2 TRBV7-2 CASSFGASGYNEQFF TGTGCCAGCAGCTTTGGGGCTAGCGGCTACAATGAGCAGTTCTTC
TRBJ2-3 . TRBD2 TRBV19 CASSISLAGGSYTDTQYF TGTGCCAGTAGTATTAGCCTAGCGGGAGGTAGCTACACAGATACGCAGTATTTT
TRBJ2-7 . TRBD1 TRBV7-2 CASSLGDRAPNEQYF TGTGCCAGCAGCTTAGGGGACAGGGCCCCAAACGAGCAGTACTTC
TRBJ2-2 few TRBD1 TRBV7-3 CASSPTGGEAGELFF TGTGCCAGCAGCCCCACAGGGGGCGAAGCCGGGGAGCTGTTTTTT
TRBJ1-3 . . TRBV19 CASSMMDGTGNTIYF TGTGCCAGTAGTATGATGGACGGGACTGGAAACACCATATATTTT
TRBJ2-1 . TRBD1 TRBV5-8 CASSSFTGVTYNEQFF TGTGCCAGCAGCTCGTTTACAGGGGTCACCTACAATGAGCAGTTCTTC
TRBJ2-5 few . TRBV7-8 CASSPQVKETQYF TGTGCCAGCAGCCCTCAGGTTAAAGAGACCCAGTACTTC
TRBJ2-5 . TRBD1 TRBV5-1 CASSPTGAGETQYF TGCGCCAGCAGCCCTACAGGGGCGGGAGAGACCCAGTACTTC
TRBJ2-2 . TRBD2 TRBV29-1 CSVGLAPTGELFF TGCAGCGTGGGACTAGCCCCCACCGGGGAGCTGTTTTTT
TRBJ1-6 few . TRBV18 CASSSDSGSPLHF TGTGCCAGCTCCTCAGATTCCGGGTCACCCCTCCACTTT
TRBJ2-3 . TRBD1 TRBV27 CASSLYGTGGLDTQYF TGTGCCAGCAGTTTATACGGGACAGGGGGCTTAGATACGCAGTATTTT
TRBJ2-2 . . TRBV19 CASIRSPNTGELFF TGTGCCAGTATACGGTCCCCGAACACCGGGGAGCTGTTTTTT
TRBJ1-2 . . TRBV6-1 CASSEKGDYGYTF TGTGCCAGCAGTGAAAAAGGGGACTATGGCTACACCTTC
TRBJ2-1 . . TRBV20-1 CSAPVYNEQFF TGCAGTGCCCCAGTCTACAATGAGCAGTTCTTC
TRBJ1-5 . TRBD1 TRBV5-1 CASSIGTGLQPQHF TGCGCCAGCAGCATAGGGACAGGGTTGCAGCCCCAGCATTTT
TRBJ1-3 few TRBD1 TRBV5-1 CASSRDRGRAGNTIYF TGCGCCAGCAGCAGGGACAGGGGGAGGGCTGGAAACACCATATATTTT
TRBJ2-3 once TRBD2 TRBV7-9 CASSPLSGGPGDTQYF TGTGCCAGCAGCCCCCTTAGCGGGGGGCCTGGGGATACGCAGTATTTT
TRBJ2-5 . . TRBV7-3 CASSLKPSLRETQYF TGTGCCAGCAGCTTAAAGCCTAGCTTGAGGGAGACCCAGTACTTC
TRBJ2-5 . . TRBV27 CASSSQETQYF TGTGCCAGCAGTTCCCAGGAGACCCAGTACTTC